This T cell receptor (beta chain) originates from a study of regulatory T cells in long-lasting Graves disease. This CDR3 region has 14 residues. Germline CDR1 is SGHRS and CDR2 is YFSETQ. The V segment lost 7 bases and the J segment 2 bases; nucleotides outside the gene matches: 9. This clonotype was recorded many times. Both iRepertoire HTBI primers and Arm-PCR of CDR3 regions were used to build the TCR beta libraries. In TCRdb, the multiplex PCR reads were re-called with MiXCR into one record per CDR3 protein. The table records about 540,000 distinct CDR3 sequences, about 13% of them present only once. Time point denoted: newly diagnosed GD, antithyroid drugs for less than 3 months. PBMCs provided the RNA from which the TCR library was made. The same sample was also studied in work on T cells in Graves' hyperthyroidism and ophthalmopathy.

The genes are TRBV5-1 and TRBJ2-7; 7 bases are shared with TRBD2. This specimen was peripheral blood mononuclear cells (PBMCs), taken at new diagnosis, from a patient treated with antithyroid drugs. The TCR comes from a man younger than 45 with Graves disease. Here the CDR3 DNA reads TGCGCCAGCGGGGAGGGAGGAAAGACCTACGAGCAGTACTTC. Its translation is CASGEGGKTYEQYF.